The 5 T cell receptor beta chains in this list originate from one sample, sequenced in a study of control samples from healthy donors and cancer patients. Sequencing was performed with immunoSEQ multiplex PCR; in TCRdb, only in-frame clones are kept and a portion is missing. Among tens of thousands of clones, approximately 94% were seen once, and the ten largest hold 2.8%. The specimen was blood. The receptors were sampled from a woman aged 25 to 39 in good health.

This chain connects TRBV3-1 (or the pseudogene TRBV3-2) to TRBJ1-5, with D possibly matching TRBD1 (6 bases). The ends were cut back, 0 bases at V and 9 bases at J, with 12 bases in the middle. CDR3 size: 14 residues. Germline CDR1 reads LGHDT; CDR2 reads YNNKEL (reference sequence). DNA for the CDR3: TGTGCCAGCAGCCAAGATCAGGGGATAAGGCCCCAGCATTTT. This sequence encodes CASSQDQGIRPQHF.

V usage is TRBV4-1 and J usage is TRBJ2-6, with a tentative D call TRBD2 (6 bases). CDR3 length: 18 residues. CDR1 and CDR2 (germline): MGHRA, YSYEKL. The V gene lost 0 bases and the J gene lost 0 bases, with 12 bases spanning the gap. DNA of the CDR3: TGCGCCAGCAGCCAAGATGGCGGGGCCGCCTCTGGGGCCAACGTCCTGACTTTC. Translated: CASSQDGGAASGANVLTF.

The chain has TRBV24-1 and TRBJ2-2; D is uncertain. Germline V gene sequence: CDR1 KGHDR, CDR2 SFDVKD. V was clipped by 4 bases and J by 5 bases, with 10 bases between them. The CDR3 spans 14 residues. CDR3: CATSDPTVTGELFF. The CDR3 DNA follows: TGTGCCACCAGTGACCCGACTGTAACCGGGGAGCTGTTTTTT.

This clone was recorded only once. This rearrangement joins TRBV5-1 to TRBJ1-2; D is unresolved. This CDR3 is 14 amino acids long. Germline V gene lookup returns CDR1 SGHRS and CDR2 YFSETQ. The ends were cut back, 4 bases at V and 8 bases at J, with 18 bases in the middle. This CDR3 reads CASSPELFGYGYTF. In DNA, the CDR3 is TGCGCCAGCAGCCCGGAATTGTTCGGCTACGGCTACACCTTC.

The table lists this clone with a count of one. The chain has TRBV7-6 and TRBJ2-5; D not resolved. Looked up from germline, CDR1 is SGHVS and CDR2 is FNYEAQ. This CDR3 has 13 residues. With 0 bases removed from V and 4 bases from J, the gap between germline ends came to 6 bases. The CDR3 protein is CASSLAHSETQYF. In DNA, the CDR3 is TGTGCCAGCAGCTTAGCCCACTCAGAGACCCAGTACTTC.